One and the same sample provided the 27 T cell receptor beta chains below, sequenced in a study of cytomegalovirus exposure and HLA in healthy donors (dated 2017 in TCRdb). Receptor libraries were prepared by the immunoSEQ multiplex PCR assay. Held by TCRdb, this immuneACCESS table contains in-frame sequences only and omits some clones. Under half of the omission traces to an unresolved V gene where checked; the cause of the rest is unknown. Within this sample are about 280,000 clones, with 80% to 90% of them counted one time only. Clones ranked in the top ten supply roughly 1% of the sample. Sequencing used PBMCs. The receptors here all came from a young woman in good health and CMV-seronegative.

This CDR3 is CASSPTSGSSDTQYF. CDR3 nucleotide sequence: TGTGCCAGCAGCCCCACTAGCGGGAGCTCAGATACGCAGTATTTT. The V and J genes are TRBV6-4 and TRBJ2-3; 11 bases match TRBD2. The germline gives CDR1 MRHNA, CDR2 SNTAGT. The CDR3 extends over 15 amino acids. Losses at the gene ends were 6 bases for V and 4 bases for J; bases not matched to a gene: 6.

This chain uses TRBV5-6 with TRBJ1-4; D remains ambiguous. CDR1 SGHDT and CDR2 YYEEEE come from the germline V gene. V dropped 4 bases and J dropped 4 bases, with 17 bases sitting between them. The CDR3 runs 16 residues. Here the CDR3 reads CASSALIGDNNEKLFF. Written as DNA, the CDR3 is TGTGCCAGCAGCGCCTTAATTGGCGACAATAATGAAAAACTGTTTTTT.

This clone was found once. The chain uses TRBV10-1 and TRBJ2-5, with 7 bases that match TRBD1. CDR3 length equals 14 residues. Germline V gives CDR1 WNHNN, CDR2 SYGVQD (reference sequence). V lost 4 bases, J lost 3 bases, and 5 bases stayed unmatched. Here the CDR3 reads CASSGTGLEETQYF. CDR3 sequence (DNA): TGCGCCAGCAGTGGGACAGGCCTTGAAGAGACCCAGTACTTC.

This clone was found a few times. In nucleotides, the CDR3 is TGTGCCAGCAGTGTTGAGACAGGGGAAGGACAGCCCCAGCATTTT. The encoded protein is CASSVETGEGQPQHF. The genes are TRBV6-1 and TRBJ1-5; 8 bases align to TRBD1. Trimming removed 4 bases from V and 7 bases from J; junction bases left unmatched: 9. Germline CDR1 is MNHNS and CDR2 is SASEGT. CDR3 length: 15 amino acids.

The chain is built from TRBV5-4 and TRBJ1-2; perhaps TRBD1 as D (5 bases). V was shortened by 4 bases and J by 1 base, with 14 bases between the two germline ends. The germline V gene encodes CDR1 SGHNT and CDR2 YYREEE (reference sequence). The CDR3 length is 15 residues. Here the CDR3 DNA reads TGTGCCAGCAGCGGTGGGGCGGCCTTTAACTATGGCTACACCTTC. Its translation is CASSGGAAFNYGYTF.

The chain couples TRBV18 to TRBJ1-2; 7 bases match TRBD1. Germline CDR1 is KGHSH and CDR2 is LQKENI. The CDR3 contains 15 residues. Trimming at V came to 3 bases and at J to 0 bases, leaving 4 bases not matched to a gene. The CDR3 DNA reads as TGTGCCAGCTCACCCGGGACAGCAGCTAACTATGGCTACACCTTC. The encoded protein is CASSPGTAANYGYTF.

The J gene is TRBJ2-7, the V gene TRBV29-1, with D possibly matching TRBD2 (5 bases). Trimming took 1 base from V and 0 from J, leaving 10 bases between them. Germline V gene sequence: CDR1 SQVTM, CDR2 ANQGSEA. This CDR3 region has 14 residues. DNA of the CDR3: TGCAGCGTTGAAGGCGAGCGGAGCTCCTACGAGCAGTACTTC. Translating it yields CSVEGERSSYEQYF.

This clone was seen only a few times. The V call is TRBV6-5, the J call TRBJ2-7; maybe TRBD2 (6 bases). Germline lookup yields CDR1 MNHEY and CDR2 SVGAGI. CDR3 length: 14 residues. Trimming took off 2 bases at V and 0 bases at J, with 8 bases between the two ends. CDR3 DNA: TGTGCCAGCAGTTACGACGGGAGCTCCTACGAGCAGTACTTC. This encodes CASSYDGSSYEQYF.

V and J are TRBV5-1 and TRBJ2-5; no reliable D call. This CDR3 contains 15 residues. Looked up from germline, CDR1 is SGHRS and CDR2 is YFSETQ. Trimming left V 0 bases short and J 5 bases short, with 14 bases between. The DNA of the CDR3 is TGCGCCAGCAGCTTGGAACAAAGTTTGAGGGAGACCCAGTACTTC. Protein: CASSLEQSLRETQYF.

The V and J genes are TRBV5-6 and TRBJ1-2, with D hard to call. V lost 5 bases and J 1 base, leaving 9 bases between the germline ends. In germline, CDR1 is SGHDT, CDR2 YYEEEE. CDR3 length: 13 amino acids. CDR3 residues: CASRPTFNYGYTF. Here the CDR3 DNA reads TGTGCCAGCAGGCCGACATTTAACTATGGCTACACCTTC. Based on the CDR3 plus reference TRBV5-6 and TRBJ1-2, the full variable domain is DAGVTQSPTHLIKTRGQQVTLRCSPKSGHDTVSWYQQALGQGPQFIFQYYEEEERQRGNFPDRFSGHQFPNYSSELNVNALLLGDSALYLCASRPTFNYGYTFGSGTRLTVV.

The rearrangement links TRBV5-4 to TRBJ2-7; possibly TRBD1 for D (6 bases). With 4 bases removed from V and 9 bases from J, the gap between germline ends came to 17 bases. Looked up from germline, CDR1 is SGHNT and CDR2 is YYREEE (reference sequence). The CDR3 loop spans 13 amino acids. Here the CDR3 DNA reads TGTGCCAGCAGCCGCCGGGACACGGACGTGCAGTACTTC. This translates into CASSRRDTDVQYF. The full variable domain, its missing parts supplied by reference TRBV5-4 and TRBJ2-7, is ETGVTQSPTHLIKTRGQQVTLRCSSQSGHNTVSWYQQALGQGPQFIFQYYREEENGRGNFPPRFSGLQFPNYSSELNVNALELDDSALYLCASSRRDTDVQYFGPGTRLTVT.

The sample holds a few counts of this clone. This rearrangement joins TRBV5-4 to TRBJ2-5, with D hard to call. In germline, CDR1 is SGHNT, CDR2 YYREEE (reference sequence). V was cut by 4 bases and J by 5 bases, with 6 bases left in between. The CDR3 has 11 residues. CDR3 sequence (DNA): TGTGCCAGCAGCCTGAGGGAGACCCAGTACTTC. Translation: CASSLRETQYF.

CDR3 bases: TGTGCCAGTAGTATTCCCAGGGGGCTGCGCAATCAGCCCCAGCATTTT. Its translation: CASSIPRGLRNQPQHF. J is TRBJ1-5 and V is TRBV19; TRBD1 matches at 8 bases. V lost 3 bases and J lost 2; bases outside the gene matches: 6. The CDR3 length is 16 residues. CDR1 and CDR2 (germline): LNHDA, SQIVND (reference sequence).

The sample holds a few counts of this clone. The chain combines TRBV6-5 with TRBJ1-2; possibly TRBD1 for D (6 bases). The V end lost 0 bases, the J end lost 6 bases, and 11 bases lay between the germline ends. This CDR3 has 14 residues. Germline CDR1 MNHEY, CDR2 SVGAGI. CDR3 nucleotide sequence: TGTGCCAGCAGTTACTCGACAGGACGGAATGGCTACACCTTC. The encoded protein is CASSYSTGRNGYTF.

The V and J genes are TRBV29-1 and TRBJ2-7, with a weak D call TRBD1 (5 bases). V was trimmed by 7 bases and J by 2 bases, leaving 15 bases between them. This CDR3 has 13 residues. Germline assignment: CDR1 SQVTM and CDR2 ANQGSEA. This CDR3 reads CSAAGAWPYEQYF. CDR3 coding DNA: TGCAGCGCCGCTGGGGCTTGGCCCTACGAGCAGTACTTC.

This clone was detected only a few times. The chain recombines TRBV7-9 with TRBJ2-7; 7 nucleotides agree with TRBD1. Germline CDR1 and CDR2: SEHNR and FQNEAQ (reference sequence). CDR3 size: 11 residues. V was clipped by 4 bases and J by 7 bases; unmatched bases: 1. CDR3 sequence: CASSSGGEQYF. The CDR3, as DNA: TGTGCCAGCAGCTCAGGGGGTGAGCAGTACTTC.

CDR3 in amino acids: CASSVGQGKTNEKLFF. The CDR3 DNA reads as TGTGCCAGCAGCGTGGGACAGGGGAAAACTAATGAAAAACTGTTTTTT. This sequence joins TRBV9 and TRBJ1-4, with 10 bases that match TRBD1. The CDR3 has 16 amino acids. Trimming at V came to 2 bases and at J to 1 base, leaving 2 bases not matched to a gene. CDR1 SGDLS and CDR2 YYNGEE come from the germline V gene. The full variable domain, with the rest looked up from reference TRBV9 and TRBJ1-4, is DSGVTQTPKHLITATGQRVTLRCSPRSGDLSVYWYQQSLDQGLQFLIQYYNGEERAKGNILERFSAQQFPDLHSELNLSSLELGDSALYFCASSVGQGKTNEKLFFGSGTQLSVL.

The CDR3, as DNA: TGTGCCAGCAGTCGGGACAGTAGTGTTTCCTACAATGAGCAGTTCTTC. It yields the protein CASSRDSSVSYNEQFF. The rearrangement uses TRBV2 and TRBJ2-1; 7 bases are shared with TRBD1. The CDR3 spans 16 residues. Germline CDR1 SNHLY, CDR2 FYNNEI. V gave up 5 bases and J gave up 1 base; unmatched junction bases: 8. The full variable domain, with the rest looked up from reference TRBV2 and TRBJ2-1, is EPEVTQTPSHQVTQMGQEVILRCVPISNHLYFYWYRQILGQKVEFLVSFYNNEISEKSEIFDDQFSVERPDGSNFTLKIRSTKLEDSAMYFCASSRDSSVSYNEQFFGPGTRLTVL.

This clone was counted once. The rearrangement joins TRBV11-2 to TRBJ2-7; 9 nucleotides align to TRBD2. This CDR3 contains 14 residues. The V segment lost 5 bases and the J segment 5 bases; nucleotides outside the gene matches: 7. Germline values: CDR1 SGHAT, CDR2 FQNNGV. CDR3 coding DNA: TGTGCCAGCAGCCGGCGGGAGGGGTTCCACGAGCAGTACTTC. Translated: CASSRREGFHEQYF. Supplemented by reference TRBV11-2 and TRBJ2-7, the full variable domain reads EAGVAQSPRYKIIEKRQSVAFWCNPISGHATLYWYQQILGQGPKLLIQFQNNGVVDDSQLPKDRFSAERLKGVDSTLKIQPAKLEDSAVYLCASSRREGFHEQYFGPGTRLTVT.

This sequence joins TRBV6-5 and TRBJ1-5; D gene unclear. The V gene's germline CDR1 is MNHEY and CDR2 SVGAGI. There are 15 residues in the CDR3. Trimming took 6 bases from V and 2 from J, leaving 14 bases between them. CDR3 region: CASSDTAGGNQPQHF. The CDR3 DNA follows: TGTGCCAGCAGCGATACTGCGGGCGGCAATCAGCCCCAGCATTTT.

Here the CDR3 reads CASSPRRAGGGTDTQYF. CDR3 nucleotides: TGTGCCAGCAGCCCCCGCCGTGCGGGGGGGGGCACAGATACGCAGTATTTT. The chain is built from TRBV7-2 and TRBJ2-3, with 9 nucleotides matching TRBD2. Germline trimming cut 5 bases from V and 1 base from J; bases unmatched to any gene: 10. The CDR3 sequence is 17 residues long. Germline V CDR1 and CDR2: SGHTA, FQGNSA.

The chain couples TRBV29-1 to TRBJ1-1; TRBD1 agrees at 7 bases. Germline trimming cut 4 bases from V and 1 base from J; bases unmatched to any gene: 9. The CDR3 covers 15 residues. Per germline, CDR1 SQVTM and CDR2 ANQGSEA. The CDR3 DNA is TGCAGCGTTGTCCGGGACAGCCCAAAGAACACTGAAGCTTTCTTT. Protein sequence: CSVVRDSPKNTEAFF.

The chain couples TRBV30 to TRBJ2-3; 9 bases line up with TRBD2. Germline V lookup: CDR1 GTSNPN, CDR2 SVGIG (reference sequence). The CDR3 totals 15 residues. Trimming took 7 bases from V and 0 from J; bases not matched to a gene: 8. The CDR3 bases are TGTGCCTCTGATAGCGGGGGACCTAGCACAGATACGCAGTATTTT. Translation: CASDSGGPSTDTQYF.

The V gene is TRBV27, the J gene TRBJ2-7; TRBD2 aligns across 12 bases. The germline V gene has CDR1 MNHEY and CDR2 SMNVEV (reference sequence). The CDR3 contains 16 residues. The V segment lost 5 bases and the J segment 3 bases; nucleotides outside the gene matches: 8. The CDR3 loop reads CASSRKASGRGYEQYF. Here the CDR3 DNA reads TGTGCCAGCAGTCGTAAGGCTAGCGGGAGGGGCTACGAGCAGTACTTC.

The gene calls are TRBV7-8 and TRBJ1-5; D gene ambiguous. V lost 2 bases, J lost 0 bases, and 8 bases lay in between. The germline CDR1 and CDR2 sequences are SGHVS and FQNEAQ. The CDR3 is 15 amino acids. The CDR3 nucleotides read TGTGCCAGCAGCTTACTGGTGGCTAGCAATCAGCCCCAGCATTTT. This sequence encodes CASSLLVASNQPQHF. The full variable domain, completed using reference TRBV7-8 and TRBJ1-5, is GAGVSQSPRYKVAKRGQDVALRCDPISGHVSLFWYQQALGQGPEFLTYFQNEAQLDKSGLPSDRFFAERPEGSVSTLKIQRTQQEDSAVYLCASSLLVASNQPQHFGDGTRLSIL.

The chain is built from TRBV19 and TRBJ1-5; D remains unclear. Germline V gene sequence: CDR1 LNHDA, CDR2 SQIVND (reference sequence). Trimming pared 5 bases from V and 4 bases from J, leaving 9 bases between. This CDR3 is built from 13 residues. CDR3 DNA: TGTGCCAGTAGTGCGGCAAAAAATCAGCCCCAGCATTTT. Translated, it gives CASSAAKNQPQHF.

The V gene is TRBV7-9, the J gene TRBJ2-5; 7 nucleotides line up with TRBD2. With V trimmed by 2 bases and J by 5 bases, 8 bases remained unmatched. The CDR3 totals 15 residues. The germline gives CDR1 SEHNR, CDR2 FQNEAQ (reference sequence). CDR3 bases: TGTGCCAGCAGCTTACTGGGGAGGGCCGGGGAGACCCAGTACTTC. Translating gives CASSLLGRAGETQYF.